This paragraph covers one T cell receptor beta chain sequence. Its antigen is unknown. The data originate from a study of cytomegalovirus exposure and HLA in healthy donors. Overall study: HLA-typed donors contributed some 87 million unique TCRs, which were held in an early data release. Points from the study as a whole: In presence/absence analyses, roughly uniform sequencing depth across donors was assumed.

Trimming took off 2 bases at V and 3 bases at J, with 17 bases between the two ends. Germline V gives CDR1 MNHEY, CDR2 SMNVEV (reference sequence). The CDR3 covers 16 residues. This PCR relied on a set of 60 Vbeta primers and 13 Jbeta primers. Clones were sequenced by immunoSEQ multiplex PCR, and TCRdb holds only the in-frame ones, with some missing. The sample includes around 140,000 clones, approximately 75% of them seen just once. The source of this sequence is a man over 45 in good health and CMV-seropositive. The gene calls are TRBV27 and TRBJ2-7; TRBD1 might be the D (7 bases). Sequencing was carried out using PBMCs. Here the CDR3 reads CASSLEGANGGYEQYF. For the CDR3, the DNA is TGTGCCAGCAGTTTAGAGGGGGCAAACGGGGGCTACGAGCAGTACTTC.